This TCR beta chain originates from a study of shared clonotypes between healthy human individuals. General observations from the study: Sequencing depth was predicted to influence how clonotypes are shared among donors.

Here immunoSEQ multiplex PCR was the method, and the copy in TCRdb shows in-frame clones only, minus some. The sample contains around 1.1 million clones, around 78% of which appear only once. This clone was recorded many times. As yet, its antigen is unknown. The V gene end was trimmed by 0 bases and the J gene end by 2 bases; junction bases not matched to a gene: 4. The CDR3 length is 16 residues. Germline V gives CDR1 SGHRS, CDR2 YFSETQ. Sample: memory CD4+ T cells from PBMCs. Subset in this sample: CD45RA-negative fraction. This sequence joins TRBV5-1 and TRBJ2-1; 8 bases line up with TRBD2. This TCR derives from a man in his late teens or twenties in good health. Some clones in this sample may be carry-over from other donors' samples. The CDR3 reads CASSLDAGGTYNEQFF. The CDR3 DNA reads TGCGCCAGCAGCTTGGATGCGGGAGGTACCTACAATGAGCAGTTCTTC.